The following is a T cell receptor beta chain sequence with its context. The antigen is undetermined. CDR3 length equals 16 residues. Germline lookup yields CDR1 MNHEY and CDR2 SVGAGI. Losses at the gene ends were 2 bases for V and 1 base for J; bases not matched to a gene: 4. Profiled with immunoSEQ multiplex PCR; TCRdb holds only in-frame clones, not every one. This table holds 90,000 to 100,000 clones, around 84% found once. The sample is drawn from a study of T cell responses to AZD1222 COVID-19 vaccine. Whole-study findings and limits: With two AZD1222 doses given, Spike-specific TCR breadth and depth both rose.

The starting material was peripheral blood, obtained 28 days after the second AZD1222 dose. The clonotype originates from an adult who received the AZD1222 COVID-19 vaccine. The V call is TRBV6-5, the J call TRBJ1-1, with 10 bases fitting TRBD1. In DNA, the CDR3 is TGTGCCAGCAGTTACGGGACAGGGGCAAGGAACACTGAAGCTTTCTTT. Translation: CASSYGTGARNTEAFF.